This paragraph covers one T cell receptor (beta chain) sequence. Study members were between about 18 and 90 years old and lived in over 20 US regions. The data were obtained in a study of blood T cell repertoires in COVID-19. Overall study: There were acute and convalescent COVID-19 samples, and they came from the United States, Italy and Spain.

Unmatched junction bases numbered 4, after V lost 3 bases and J lost 7 bases. This CDR3 comprises 14 residues. Germline-derived CDR1 and CDR2 are MNHNS and SASEGT. Original processing notes: Amplification of reference gene primers provided the estimated nucleated cell counts. Assay: immunoSEQ multiplex PCR; the TCRdb copy retains only in-frame clones and omits some. That table gives V, J and clone size, and the DNA gave D and trimming. The table records over 200,000 clones, approximately 84% of them present only once. Material: PBMCs or T cells enriched from blood (not recorded which). This chain uses TRBV6-1 with TRBJ1-5; 9 nucleotides align to TRBD1. The TCR originated in a man in his sixties who had recovered from COVID-19. In DNA form, the CDR3 reads TGTGCCAGCAGTGAGCGGACAGGGGCCCAGCCCCAGCATTTT. This gives the protein CASSERTGAQPQHF.